This is a list of T cell receptor beta chains from one sample in a study of Ad26.COV2.S vaccination and SARS-CoV-2 variants. Data came from immunoSEQ multiplex PCR; TCRdb stores just in-frame clones and leaves some out. This table holds around 340,000 clones, roughly nine tenths found once. The sequencing used peripheral blood, collected in a trial of Ad26.COV2.S vaccine versus placebo. The source is a person between 18 and 60 years old who received the Ad26.COV2.S COVID-19 vaccine or a placebo. Each CDR3 is given without its conserved first and last residue. Fields, in order: D gene, clone size, J gene, V gene, CDR3 length, CDR3 protein. D genes are given only for firm matches. Only part of the rows carry a size: once, few, many, or a class if the clone is expanded.

D: -; size: -; J: TRBJ1-3; V: TRBV2; length: 11; CDR3: ASSWGRGNTIY
D: -; size: -; J: TRBJ2-7; V: TRBV3-1/TRBV3-2; length: 12; CDR3: ASSQVPSRGEQY
D: TRBD1; size: -; J: TRBJ1-2; V: TRBV4-3; length: 16; CDR3: ASSQEGTGFLSNYGYT
D: -; size: -; J: TRBJ1-1; V: TRBV4-1; length: 12; CDR3: ASSPRPENTEAF
D: TRBD2; size: -; J: TRBJ2-7; V: TRBV4-1; length: 15; CDR3: ASSQEVRPSGYYEQY
D: -; size: -; J: TRBJ2-7; V: TRBV10-3; length: 8; CDR3: AISDTRQY
D: TRBD1; size: -; J: TRBJ2-5; V: TRBV18; length: 11; CDR3: ASSQDRDSTQY
D: TRBD1; size: once; J: TRBJ1-1; V: TRBV15; length: 12; CDR3: ATSSGGSATEAF
D: -; size: -; J: TRBJ2-3; V: TRBV13; length: 10; CDR3: ASSLVPDTQY
D: TRBD1; size: -; J: TRBJ1-1; V: TRBV19; length: 14; CDR3: ASSMVTGQSNTEAF
D: TRBD2; size: -; J: TRBJ2-3; V: TRBV27; length: 14; CDR3: ASKGLAGVITDTQY
D: TRBD1; size: -; J: TRBJ2-7; V: TRBV6-5; length: 13; CDR3: ASSYAGTGGDEQY
D: -; size: medium-sized; J: TRBJ1-5; V: TRBV19; length: 11; CDR3: ASSIDTGSPQH
D: TRBD2; size: -; J: TRBJ2-3; V: TRBV27; length: 12; CDR3: ASRGYGGADTQY
D: -; size: -; J: TRBJ1-2; V: TRBV5-1; length: 12; CDR3: ASSLGTTNYGYT
D: -; size: -; J: TRBJ2-7; V: TRBV9; length: 11; CDR3: ASSVDGGFEQY
D: -; size: -; J: TRBJ1-4; V: TRBV5-4; length: 12; CDR3: ASSPRGAREKLF
D: -; size: few; J: TRBJ2-1; V: TRBV4-3; length: 14; CDR3: ASSQEFDYLGDEQF
D: TRBD1; size: -; J: TRBJ2-4; V: TRBV6-2/TRBV6-3; length: 15; CDR3: ASSYSTTGGLGNIQY
D: -; size: -; J: TRBJ2-7; V: TRBV4-3; length: 14; CDR3: ASSQDTRGLSYEQY
D: -; size: -; J: TRBJ2-7; V: TRBV30; length: 11; CDR3: AWNGGPLYEQY
D: TRBD2; size: once; J: TRBJ2-3; V: TRBV6-5; length: 13; CDR3: ASRRLAGSTDTQY
D: -; size: once; J: TRBJ2-2; V: TRBV27; length: 10; CDR3: ASSVINGELF
D: -; size: -; J: TRBJ2-7; V: TRBV4-3; length: 14; CDR3: ASSQDQQGISYEQY
D: TRBD1; size: once; J: TRBJ1-2; V: TRBV7-2; length: 11; CDR3: ASSPDRVYGYT